These T cell receptor beta chains were read from a single sample in a study of identical twins. Using its own MiXCR run on the 5' RACE reads, TCRdb lists one record per CDR3 protein. Of 450,000 or so distinct CDR3 sequences in the sample, 24% were seen once. The sample was also linked to a second study, of T cells expressing NK-cell markers.

What was sequenced was CD4+ T cells sorted from blood. Every receptor here comes from a woman under 30 in good health. The CDR3 runs from the conserved cysteine through the conserved F or W. The D gene is left open where the match is weak. Rows give clone size only sometimes, using once, few, many, or a class for an expanded clone.

d_call j_call v_call clone_size cdr3_nt cdr3_aa
. TRBJ1-1 TRBV7-9 few TGTGCCAGCAGCTCCTCACCCGGAGGAGCTTTCTTT CASSSSPGGAFF
. TRBJ2-3 TRBV29-1 . TGCAGCGTTGGGCGGGACCTCACAGATACGCAGTATTTT CSVGRDLTDTQYF
TRBD2 TRBJ2-7 TRBV20-1 . TGCAGTGCCTCGAGCGGGGGACGCTCCTACGAGCAGTACTTC CSASSGGRSYEQYF
TRBD1 TRBJ1-6 TRBV7-8 . TGTGCCAGCAGCTATTCCCGGGACAGGGGATCACCCCTCCACTTT CASSYSRDRGSPLHF
TRBD2 TRBJ2-1 TRBV6-2/TRBV6-3 few TGTGCCAGCTTGGGGAGCGGGAGGAGGAATGAGCAGTTCTTC CASLGSGRRNEQFF
TRBD2 TRBJ2-1 TRBV20-1 few TGCAGAGTGGGGACTAGCAGGAATGAGCAGTTCTTC CRVGTSRNEQFF
TRBD2 TRBJ2-1 TRBV2 few TGTGCCACCCGACTAGCGGGGAACAATGAGCAGTTCTTC CATRLAGNNEQFF
. TRBJ2-7 TRBV6-1 . TGTGCCAGCCGGGACTCAAAGACCTACGAGCAGTACTTC CASRDSKTYEQYF
. TRBJ2-1 TRBV12-3/TRBV12-4 few TGTGCCAGCCGAGAGGGATGGGGAAACGATGAGCAGTTCTTC CASREGWGNDEQFF
. TRBJ2-3 TRBV2 few TGTGCCAGCAGTGAAGCGCTTCTTTACCCTGGGGCTACGTTGGATACGCAGTATTTT CASSEALLYPGATLDTQYF
. TRBJ2-7 TRBV9 . TGTGCCAGCAGCGTCAGACAAGACACTAGGCAAGATGAGCAGCACTTC CASSVRQDTRQDEQHF
. TRBJ2-2 TRBV6-1 . TGTGCCAGCAGTGAACTGGATATCACCGGGGAGCTGTTTTTT CASSELDITGELFF
. TRBJ2-1 TRBV5-1 . TGCGCCAGCAGCTTGATTAAAACAGGCTACAATGAGCAGTTCTTC CASSLIKTGYNEQFF
TRBD2 TRBJ2-3 TRBV20-1 few TGCAGTGCACCCCTAGCGGGAAGCACAGATACGCAGTATTTT CSAPLAGSTDTQYF